The 2 T cell receptor beta chains below were found in one sample sequenced in a study of blood T cells in healthy people across ages. Then a second PCR, running roughly 7 to 11 cycles, was carried out with a sample-barcoded 5' primer and a J-beta primer mix. TCRdb passed the 5' RACE reads through MiXCR, listing each CDR3 protein once. The profile shows fewer than 1.5 million distinct CDR3 sequences, roughly 45% of them singletons. The sequenced material came from blood. These receptors came from a woman between 18 and 29 years old in good health.

This clonotype was detected once. Possible read error: a much larger clone is one base away. V gene TRBV6-2 or TRBV6-3 combines with J gene TRBJ2-5; the D is unclear. The V end lost 6 bases, the J end lost 11 bases, and 13 bases lay between the germline ends. Germline assignment: CDR1 MNHEY and CDR2 SVGEGT. The CDR3 consists of 11 residues. The CDR3 region has the DNA TGTGCCAGCAGCCAGGCGTTGGAGCAGTACTTC. This gives the protein CASSQALEQYF.

This clonotype appeared a single time. The V call is TRBV7-2, the J call TRBJ2-7, with 16 positions matching TRBD2. CDR1 and CDR2 from the germline V gene are SGHTA and FQGNSA. The CDR3 covers 17 residues. V lost 5 bases, J lost 5 bases, and 9 bases stayed unmatched. In nucleotides, the CDR3 is TGTGCCAGCAGCCCCCCCGGGACTAGCGGGAGGGTGGACGAGCAGTACTTC. This gives the protein CASSPPGTSGRVDEQYF.